The next 21 T cell receptor beta chains were all read from a single sample in a study of vaccination and CD4 T cells after COVID-19. Cultured CD4+ T-cell DNA underwent Oncomine TCR Beta short-read sequencing. TCRdb itself ran the PCR reads through MiXCR, one entry per CDR3 protein. The sample lists about 4,600 distinct CDR3 sequences, around 50% occurring once. Treatment defined: roughly 11-day PBMC culture with coronavirus spike peptide pools or control peptides (ViraFEST assay). Prior to the COVID-19 pandemic (2011-2018), the unexposed donor's CD4+ T cells were collected. These receptors have no identified antigens. The sequenced material came from CD4+ T cells from blood, cultured in vitro. These receptors were collected from a human donor in good health.

In this sample, this clonotype turned up a few times. The chain uses TRBV27 and TRBJ1-2, with 7 bases lining up with TRBD1. The trim removed 4 bases at V and 8 bases at J, leaving 7 bases unmatched. Germline CDR1 is MNHEY and CDR2 is SMNVEV (reference sequence). The CDR3 is 13 amino acids. CDR3 DNA: TGTGCCAGCAGTTACAGACAGGGAAGCGGCTACACCTTC. Amino acid sequence: CASSYRQGSGYTF.

This chain uses TRBV7-2 with TRBJ2-7; a possible D gene is TRBD2 (6 bases). Germline values: CDR1 SGHTA, CDR2 FQGNSA. V was trimmed by 5 bases and J by 6 bases, leaving 14 bases between them. This CDR3 region has 13 residues. The CDR3 loop is CASSLGPGGEQYF. CDR3 DNA: TGTGCCAGCAGCCTCGGGCCCGGGGGCGAGCAGTACTTC.

The chain combines TRBV7-9 with TRBJ1-6; 8 bases fit TRBD1. The CDR3 extends over 16 amino acids. Looked up from germline, CDR1 is SEHNR and CDR2 is FQNEAQ (reference sequence). V was clipped by 6 bases and J by 7 bases; unmatched bases: 11. The CDR3, as DNA: TGTGCCAGCAGTCCCAAAGCCGGGACAGGCAATTCACCCCTCCACTTT. It translates to CASSPKAGTGNSPLHF.

The V call is TRBV2, the J call TRBJ2-7; possibly TRBD1 for D (6 bases). CDR1 SNHLY and CDR2 FYNNEI come from the germline V gene. The CDR3 contains 16 residues. V lost 4 bases and J lost 0, with 16 bases in between. CDR3: CASSGERTAASYEQYF. The DNA of the CDR3 is TGTGCCAGCAGTGGAGAGAGGACAGCCGCCTCCTACGAGCAGTACTTC. Supplemented by reference TRBV2 and TRBJ2-7, the full variable domain reads EPEVTQTPSHQVTQMGQEVILRCVPISNHLYFYWYRQILGQKVEFLVSFYNNEISEKSEIFDDQFSVERPDGSNFTLKIRSTKLEDSAMYFCASSGERTAASYEQYFGPGTRLTVT.

The genes are TRBV19 and TRBJ1-6; D might be TRBD1 (6 bases). Trimming took 6 bases from V and 5 from J, leaving 11 bases between them. This CDR3 region has 14 residues. Germline V gives CDR1 LNHDA, CDR2 SQIVND (reference sequence). CDR3 protein: CASSRTADNSPLHF. CDR3 DNA: TGTGCCAGTAGCCGGACAGCAGATAATTCACCCCTCCACTTT.

The chain recombines TRBV11-2 with TRBJ1-6, with D unclear. The CDR3 spans 14 residues. Germline values: CDR1 SGHAT, CDR2 FQNNGV. Trimming shortened V by 5 bases and J by 8 bases, and 13 bases separated the two germline ends. For the CDR3, the DNA is TGTGCCAGCAGCCGGCGGACGACCGATTCACCCCTCCACTTT. Its translation is CASSRRTTDSPLHF. Full variable domain (missing parts from reference TRBV11-2 and TRBJ1-6): EAGVAQSPRYKIIEKRQSVAFWCNPISGHATLYWYQQILGQGPKLLIQFQNNGVVDDSQLPKDRFSAERLKGVDSTLKIQPAKLEDSAVYLCASSRRTTDSPLHFGNGTRLTVT.

This clonotype was observed a handful of times. The chain recombines TRBV20-1 with TRBJ1-3; unclear D gene. There are 12 residues in the CDR3. V was cut by 3 bases and J by 8 bases, with 11 bases left in between. Per the germline V gene, CDR1 is DFQATT and CDR2 is SNEGSKA (reference sequence). In DNA form, the CDR3 reads TGCAGTGCTAGTTTGGACCCAGACACCATATATTTT. It yields the protein CSASLDPDTIYF.

The chain employs TRBV20-1 and TRBJ1-1; maybe TRBD1 (6 bases). With 0 bases removed from V and 11 bases from J, the gap between germline ends came to 22 bases. The length of the CDR3 is 15 residues. Germline assignment: CDR1 DFQATT and CDR2 SNEGSKA (reference sequence). DNA for the CDR3: TGCAGTGCTAGAGATCAAAGGGGGGCCTCCATCCGGGCTTTCTTT. Protein sequence: CSARDQRGASIRAFF.

This sequence joins TRBV7-2 and TRBJ2-5; D not resolved. The CDR3 length is 13 residues. V gave up 3 bases and J gave up 1 base, with 6 bases separating them. Germline V gene sequence: CDR1 SGHTA, CDR2 FQGNSA. CDR3 DNA sequence: TGTGCCAGCAGCTTTAGCCTCCAAGAGACCCAGTACTTC. Its translation: CASSFSLQETQYF.

V and J are TRBV20-1 and TRBJ2-4; D uncertain. Germline loops: CDR1 DFQATT, CDR2 SNEGSKA (reference sequence). V was pared by 6 bases and J by 0 bases, with 12 bases between. CDR3 size: 14 residues. CDR3 amino acids: CSARHNLAKNIQYF. CDR3 DNA sequence: TGCAGTGCCCGTCATAACCTAGCCAAAAACATTCAGTACTTC.

This chain connects TRBV10-3 to TRBJ2-4; perhaps TRBD2 as D (6 bases). CDR1 and CDR2 (germline): ENHRY, SYGVKD. CDR3 length: 14 amino acids. Trimming took 2 bases from V and 2 from J, leaving 7 bases between them. CDR3 region: CAISEGGTKNIQYF. DNA for the CDR3: TGTGCCATCAGTGAGGGGGGGACCAAAAACATTCAGTACTTC.

The V gene is TRBV15, the J gene TRBJ2-3; a weak D match, TRBD2 (6 bases). V was pared by 0 bases and J by 1 base, with 26 bases between. CDR1 is LNHNV, CDR2 YYDKDF, per germline (reference sequence). CDR3 size: 21 residues. This CDR3 reads CATSRDWSKAEGSPGTDTQYF. CDR3 DNA: TGTGCCACCAGCAGAGATTGGTCTAAGGCGGAGGGGTCCCCTGGCACAGATACGCAGTATTTT. Complete variable domain (other parts from reference TRBV15 and TRBJ2-3): DAMVIQNPRYQVTQFGKPVTLSCSQTLNHNVMYWYQQKSSQAPKLLFHYYDKDFNNEADTPDNFQSRRPNTSFCFLDIRSPGLGDTAMYLCATSRDWSKAEGSPGTDTQYFGPGTRLTVL.

This clonotype was seen a few times. The chain employs TRBV6-7 and TRBJ1-5, with 10 bases lining up with TRBD1. TRBV6-7 is treated as an ORF (open reading frame) with a function not yet certain. The CDR3 totals 19 residues. The J segment lost 1 base and the V segment lost 5 bases, leaving 14 bases of the junction unmatched. CDR3 DNA: TGTGCCAGCAGTCTCCTCGGGACAGGGGCACCTTTAAGCAATCAGCCCCAGCATTTT. Amino acid sequence: CASSLLGTGAPLSNQPQHF.

The gene calls are TRBV20-1 and TRBJ1-5; D might be TRBD1 (6 bases). Germline CDR1 reads DFQATT; CDR2 reads SNEGSKA (reference sequence). CDR3 length equals 15 residues. The V end lost 5 bases, the J end lost 6 bases, and 20 bases lay between the germline ends. DNA of the CDR3: TGCAGTGCTCGGATAGGGGGGTTGAACGGTCAGCCCCAGCATTTT. Its protein product is CSARIGGLNGQPQHF.

The gene calls are TRBV6-5 and TRBJ1-2; D call uncertain. CDR1 is MNHEY and CDR2 is SVGAGI in the germline V gene. CDR3 length: 13 residues. V lost 4 bases and J 7 bases, leaving 13 bases between the germline ends. The CDR3 region is CASSSLPGSGYTF. CDR3 nucleotide sequence: TGTGCCAGCAGTTCCCTCCCGGGGTCTGGCTACACCTTC.

This chain joins TRBV6-5 and TRBJ1-1; 9 bases align to TRBD1. Per the germline V gene, CDR1 is MNHEY and CDR2 is SVGAGI. V lost 4 bases, J lost 8 bases, and 5 bases stayed unmatched. The CDR3 has 13 residues. The DNA for the CDR3 is TGTGCCAGCAGTTCGGACAGGGGAAAGGAAGCTTTCTTT. Encoded protein: CASSSDRGKEAFF.

The chain has TRBV25-1 and TRBJ1-5; D gene unclear. Germline V gene lookup returns CDR1 MGHDK and CDR2 SYGVNS. Trimming removed 4 bases at V and 0 bases at J, with 7 bases between. CDR3 size: 14 residues. This CDR3 is CASSALSSNQPQHF. As DNA, the CDR3 is TGTGCCAGCAGTGCCCTTAGTAGCAATCAGCCCCAGCATTTT.

The chain links TRBV6-5 to TRBJ1-2, with 9 bases lining up with TRBD1. The V segment lost 2 bases and the J segment 7 bases; nucleotides outside the gene matches: 26. The CDR3 consists of 21 residues. Germline-derived CDR1 and CDR2 are MNHEY and SVGAGI. The CDR3 sequence is CASSYPGGGQGSPPLGRGYTF. The DNA of the CDR3 is TGTGCCAGCAGTTACCCAGGTGGCGGACAGGGGTCACCCCCCTTAGGGCGTGGCTACACCTTC.

The chain joins TRBV5-1 to TRBJ1-1; the D is unclear. V shed 4 bases and J shed 0 bases, with 7 bases lying between them. From germline, CDR1 is SGHRS and CDR2 YFSETQ. The CDR3 consists of 13 residues. The CDR3: CASSHNMNTEAFF. The CDR3 coding sequence is TGCGCCAGCAGCCATAACATGAACACTGAAGCTTTCTTT.

J is TRBJ2-2 and V is TRBV19; D gene unclear. Germline V gene data show CDR1 as LNHDA and CDR2 as SQIVND (reference sequence). This CDR3 is built from 12 residues. The V end was cut by 5 bases, the J end by 6 bases, with 7 bases between. As DNA, the CDR3 is TGTGCCAGTAGTGAGCGATCCGGGGAGCTGTTTTTT. Protein product: CASSERSGELFF.

The chain recombines TRBV5-1 with TRBJ1-6; D unclear. The CDR3 extends over 17 amino acids. Trimming took off 0 bases at V and 0 bases at J, with 10 bases between the two ends. Germline V lookup: CDR1 SGHRS, CDR2 YFSETQ. The CDR3 DNA reads TGCGCCAGCAGCTTGGGGCAGCAAAGCTCCTATAATTCACCCCTCCACTTT. It encodes CASSLGQQSSYNSPLHF.